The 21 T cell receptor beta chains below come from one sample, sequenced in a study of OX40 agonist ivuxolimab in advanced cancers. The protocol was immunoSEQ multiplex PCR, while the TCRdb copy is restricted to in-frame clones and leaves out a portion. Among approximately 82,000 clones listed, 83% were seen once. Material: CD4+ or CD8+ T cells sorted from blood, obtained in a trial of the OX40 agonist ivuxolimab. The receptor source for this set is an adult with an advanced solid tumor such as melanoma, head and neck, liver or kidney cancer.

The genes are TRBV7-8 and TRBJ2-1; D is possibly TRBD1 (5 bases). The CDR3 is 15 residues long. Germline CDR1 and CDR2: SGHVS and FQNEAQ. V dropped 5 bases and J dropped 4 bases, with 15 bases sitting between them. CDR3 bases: TGTGCCAGCAGCCCTGGGGCTCAGCCTTACAATGAGCAGTTCTTC. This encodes CASSPGAQPYNEQFF.

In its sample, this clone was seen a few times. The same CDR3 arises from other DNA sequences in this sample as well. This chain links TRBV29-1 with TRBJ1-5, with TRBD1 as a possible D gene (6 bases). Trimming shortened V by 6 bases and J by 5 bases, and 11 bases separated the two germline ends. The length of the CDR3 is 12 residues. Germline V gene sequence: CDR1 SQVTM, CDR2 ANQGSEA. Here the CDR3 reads CSVGARDQPQHF. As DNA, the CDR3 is TGCAGCGTGGGGGCGAGGGATCAGCCCCAGCATTTT.

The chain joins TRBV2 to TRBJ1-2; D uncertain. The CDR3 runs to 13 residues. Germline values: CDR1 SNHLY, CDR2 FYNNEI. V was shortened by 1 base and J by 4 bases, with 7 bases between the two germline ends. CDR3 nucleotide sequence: TGTGCCAGCAGTGAAGGGACCGGCTATGGCTACACCTTC. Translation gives CASSEGTGYGYTF. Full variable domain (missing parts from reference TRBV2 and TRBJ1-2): EPEVTQTPSHQVTQMGQEVILRCVPISNHLYFYWYRQILGQKVEFLVSFYNNEISEKSEIFDDQFSVERPDGSNFTLKIRSTKLEDSAMYFCASSEGTGYGYTFGSGTRLTVV.

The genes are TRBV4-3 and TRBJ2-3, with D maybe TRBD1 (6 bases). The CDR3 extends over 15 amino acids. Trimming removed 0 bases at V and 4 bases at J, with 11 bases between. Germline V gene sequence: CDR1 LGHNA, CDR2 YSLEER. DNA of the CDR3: TGCGCCAGCAGCCAAGAGTCAGGGGTGGCAGATACGCAGTATTTT. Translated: CASSQESGVADTQYF.

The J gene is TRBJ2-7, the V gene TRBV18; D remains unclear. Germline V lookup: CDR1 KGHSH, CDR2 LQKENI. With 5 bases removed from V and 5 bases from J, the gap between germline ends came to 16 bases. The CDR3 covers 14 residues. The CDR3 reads CASSAPGPYHEQYF. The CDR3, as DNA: TGTGCCAGCTCAGCGCCGGGTCCCTACCACGAGCAGTACTTC.

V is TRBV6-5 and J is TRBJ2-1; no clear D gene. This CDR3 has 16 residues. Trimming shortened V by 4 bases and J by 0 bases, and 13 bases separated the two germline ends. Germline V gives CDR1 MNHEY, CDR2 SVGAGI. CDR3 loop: CASSSSYGHSYNEQFF. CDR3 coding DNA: TGTGCCAGCAGTTCCTCTTATGGGCACTCCTACAATGAGCAGTTCTTC.

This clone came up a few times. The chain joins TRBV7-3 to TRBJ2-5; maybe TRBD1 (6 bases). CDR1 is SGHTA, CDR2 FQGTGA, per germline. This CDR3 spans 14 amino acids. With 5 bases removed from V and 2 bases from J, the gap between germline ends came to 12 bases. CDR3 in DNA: TGTGCCAGCAGCCCACAGGGAACACAAGAGACCCAGTACTTC. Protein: CASSPQGTQETQYF. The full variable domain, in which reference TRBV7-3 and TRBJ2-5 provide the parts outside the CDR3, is GAGVSQTPSNKVTEKGKYVELRCDPISGHTALYWYRQSLGQGPEFLIYFQGTGAADDSGLPNDRFFAVRPEGSVSTLKIQRTERGDSAVYLCASSPQGTQETQYFGPGTRLLVL.

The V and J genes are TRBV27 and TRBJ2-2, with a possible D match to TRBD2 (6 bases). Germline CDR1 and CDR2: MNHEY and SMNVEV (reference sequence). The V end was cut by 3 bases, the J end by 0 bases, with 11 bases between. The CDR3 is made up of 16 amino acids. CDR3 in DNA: TGTGCCAGCAGTTTCGGGACTCTCGCGAACACCGGGGAGCTGTTTTTT. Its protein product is CASSFGTLANTGELFF.

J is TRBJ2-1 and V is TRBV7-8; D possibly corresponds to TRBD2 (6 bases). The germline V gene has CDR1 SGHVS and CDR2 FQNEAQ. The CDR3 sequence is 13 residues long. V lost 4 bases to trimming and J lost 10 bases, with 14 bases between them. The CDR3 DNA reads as TGTGCCAGCAGCTGGAGCCTGGAGGGGGAGCAGTTCTTC. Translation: CASSWSLEGEQFF. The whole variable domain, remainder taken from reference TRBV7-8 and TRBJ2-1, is GAGVSQSPRYKVAKRGQDVALRCDPISGHVSLFWYQQALGQGPEFLTYFQNEAQLDKSGLPSDRFFAERPEGSVSTLKIQRTQQEDSAVYLCASSWSLEGEQFFGPGTRLTVL.

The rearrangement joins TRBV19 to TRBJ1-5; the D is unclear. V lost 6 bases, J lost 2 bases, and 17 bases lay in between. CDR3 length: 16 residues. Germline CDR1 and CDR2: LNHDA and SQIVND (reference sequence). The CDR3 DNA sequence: TGTGCCAGTAGGACATCTCTACGAGGAGGCAATCAGCCCCAGCATTTT. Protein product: CASRTSLRGGNQPQHF.

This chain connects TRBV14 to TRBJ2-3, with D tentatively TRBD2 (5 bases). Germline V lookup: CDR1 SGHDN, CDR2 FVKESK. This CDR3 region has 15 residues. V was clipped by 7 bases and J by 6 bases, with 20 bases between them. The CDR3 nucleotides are TGTGCCAGCAACAATCTGACTACTAAGTTTGATACGCAGTATTTT. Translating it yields CASNNLTTKFDTQYF.

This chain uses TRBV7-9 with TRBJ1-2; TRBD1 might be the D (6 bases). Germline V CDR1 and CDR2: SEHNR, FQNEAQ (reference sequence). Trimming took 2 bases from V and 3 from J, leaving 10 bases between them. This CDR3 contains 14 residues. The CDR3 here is CASSLMTGHYGYTF. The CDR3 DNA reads TGTGCCAGCAGCTTAATGACAGGACACTATGGCTACACCTTC.

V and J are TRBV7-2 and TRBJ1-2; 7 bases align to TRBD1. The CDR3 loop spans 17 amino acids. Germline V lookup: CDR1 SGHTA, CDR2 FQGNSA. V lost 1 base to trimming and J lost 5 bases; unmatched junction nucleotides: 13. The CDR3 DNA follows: TGTGCCAGCAGCTTAGTTTTTATGGCAGGGGGTGTTTATGGCTACACCTTC. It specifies CASSLVFMAGGVYGYTF.

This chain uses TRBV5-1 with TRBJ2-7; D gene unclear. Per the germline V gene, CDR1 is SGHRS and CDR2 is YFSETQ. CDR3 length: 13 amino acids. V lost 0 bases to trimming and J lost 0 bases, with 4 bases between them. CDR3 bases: TGCGCCAGCAGCTTGGGGGTCTCCTACGAGCAGTACTTC. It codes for CASSLGVSYEQYF.

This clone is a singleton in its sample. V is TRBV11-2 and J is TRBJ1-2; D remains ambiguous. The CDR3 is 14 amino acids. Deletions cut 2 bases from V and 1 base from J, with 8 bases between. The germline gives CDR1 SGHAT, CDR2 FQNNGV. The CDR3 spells CASSLTANNYGYTF. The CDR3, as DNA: TGTGCCAGCAGCTTAACAGCCAATAACTATGGCTACACCTTC. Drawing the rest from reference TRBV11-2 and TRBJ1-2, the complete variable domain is EAGVAQSPRYKIIEKRQSVAFWCNPISGHATLYWYQQILGQGPKLLIQFQNNGVVDDSQLPKDRFSAERLKGVDSTLKIQPAKLEDSAVYLCASSLTANNYGYTFGSGTRLTVV.

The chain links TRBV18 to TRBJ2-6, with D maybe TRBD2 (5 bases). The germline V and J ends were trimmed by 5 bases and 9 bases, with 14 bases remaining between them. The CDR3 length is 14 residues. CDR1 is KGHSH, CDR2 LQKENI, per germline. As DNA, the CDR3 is TGTGCCAGCTCAGCACTCCGGGGATTCAACGTCCTGACTTTC. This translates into CASSALRGFNVLTF.

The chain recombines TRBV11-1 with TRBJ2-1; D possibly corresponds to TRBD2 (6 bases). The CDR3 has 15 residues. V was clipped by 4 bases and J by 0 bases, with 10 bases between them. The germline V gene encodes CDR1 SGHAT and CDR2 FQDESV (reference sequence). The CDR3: CASSYPGSSYNEQFF. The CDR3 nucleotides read TGTGCCAGCAGCTACCCCGGGAGCTCCTACAATGAGCAGTTCTTC.

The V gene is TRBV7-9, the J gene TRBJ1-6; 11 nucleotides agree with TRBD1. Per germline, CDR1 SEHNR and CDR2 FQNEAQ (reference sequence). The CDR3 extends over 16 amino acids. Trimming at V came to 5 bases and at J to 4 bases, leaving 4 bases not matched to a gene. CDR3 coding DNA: TGTGCCAGCAGCCCTGGGACAGGGGGATATAATTCACCCCTCCACTTT. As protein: CASSPGTGGYNSPLHF.

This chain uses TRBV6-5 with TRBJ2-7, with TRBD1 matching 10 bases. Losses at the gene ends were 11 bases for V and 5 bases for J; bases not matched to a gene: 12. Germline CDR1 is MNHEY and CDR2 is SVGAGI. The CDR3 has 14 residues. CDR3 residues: CAGRPTGGKDEQYF. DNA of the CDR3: TGTGCCGGAAGACCGACAGGGGGCAAGGACGAGCAGTACTTC.

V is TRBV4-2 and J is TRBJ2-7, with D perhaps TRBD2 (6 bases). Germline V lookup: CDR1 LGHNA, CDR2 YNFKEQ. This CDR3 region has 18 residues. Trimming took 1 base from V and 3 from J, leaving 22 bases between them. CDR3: CASSQGPLLREKNYEQYF. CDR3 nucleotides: TGTGCCAGCAGCCAAGGTCCTCTTCTTCGGGAGAAGAACTACGAGCAGTACTTC.

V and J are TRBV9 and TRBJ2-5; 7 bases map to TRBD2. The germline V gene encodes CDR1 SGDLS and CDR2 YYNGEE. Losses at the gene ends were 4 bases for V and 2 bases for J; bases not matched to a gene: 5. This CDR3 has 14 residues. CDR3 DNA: TGTGCCAGCAGCCTAGGACTAGAACAAGAGACCCAGTACTTC. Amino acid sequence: CASSLGLEQETQYF.